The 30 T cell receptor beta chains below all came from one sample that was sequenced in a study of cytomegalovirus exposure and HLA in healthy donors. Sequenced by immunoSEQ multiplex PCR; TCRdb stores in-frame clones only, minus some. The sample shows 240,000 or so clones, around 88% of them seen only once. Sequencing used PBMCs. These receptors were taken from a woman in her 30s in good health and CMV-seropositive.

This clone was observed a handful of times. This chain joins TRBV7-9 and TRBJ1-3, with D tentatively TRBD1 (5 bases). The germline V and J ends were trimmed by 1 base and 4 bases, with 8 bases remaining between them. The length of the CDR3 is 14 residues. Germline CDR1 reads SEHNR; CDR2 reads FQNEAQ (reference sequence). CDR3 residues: CASSLEGLGNTIYF. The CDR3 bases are TGTGCCAGCAGCTTAGAGGGGCTCGGAAACACCATATATTTT.

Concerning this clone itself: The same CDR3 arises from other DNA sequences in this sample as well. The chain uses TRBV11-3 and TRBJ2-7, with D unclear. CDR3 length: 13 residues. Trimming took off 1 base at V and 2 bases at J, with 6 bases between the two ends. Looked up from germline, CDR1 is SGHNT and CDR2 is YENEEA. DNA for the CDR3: TGTGCCAGCAGCTTAGGCCCTACCTACGAGCAGTACTTC. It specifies CASSLGPTYEQYF.

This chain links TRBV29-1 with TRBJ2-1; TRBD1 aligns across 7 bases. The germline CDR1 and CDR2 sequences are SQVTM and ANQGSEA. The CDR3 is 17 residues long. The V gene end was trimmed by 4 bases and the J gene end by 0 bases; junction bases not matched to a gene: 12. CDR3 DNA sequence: TGCAGCGTTGTCGGGCTTACAGGGGATCGCTCCTACAATGAGCAGTTCTTC. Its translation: CSVVGLTGDRSYNEQFF.

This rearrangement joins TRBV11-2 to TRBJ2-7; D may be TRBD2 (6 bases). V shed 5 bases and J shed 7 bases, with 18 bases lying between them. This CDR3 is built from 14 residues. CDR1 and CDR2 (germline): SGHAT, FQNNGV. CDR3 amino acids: CASSPPGSLGEQYF. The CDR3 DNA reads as TGTGCCAGCAGCCCCCCCGGGAGCCTGGGGGAGCAGTACTTC.

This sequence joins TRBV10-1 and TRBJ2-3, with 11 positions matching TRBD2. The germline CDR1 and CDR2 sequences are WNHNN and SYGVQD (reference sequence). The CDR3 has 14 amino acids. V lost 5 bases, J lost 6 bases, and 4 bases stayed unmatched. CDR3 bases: TGCGCCAGCAGTAGTAGCGGGAGGGCCGATACGCAGTATTTT. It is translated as CASSSSGRADTQYF.

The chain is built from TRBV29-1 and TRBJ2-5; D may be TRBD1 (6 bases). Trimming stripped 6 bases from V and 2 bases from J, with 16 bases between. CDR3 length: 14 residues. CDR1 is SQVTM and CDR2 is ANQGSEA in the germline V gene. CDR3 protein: CSVSPTGQQETQYF. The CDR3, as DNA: TGCAGCGTCTCTCCGACAGGTCAGCAAGAGACCCAGTACTTC. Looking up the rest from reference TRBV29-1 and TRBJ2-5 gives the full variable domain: SAVISQKPSRDICQRGTSLTIQCQVDSQVTMMFWYRQQPGQSLTLIATANQGSEATYESGFVIDKFPISRPNLTFSTLTVSNMSPEDSSIYLCSVSPTGQQETQYFGPGTRLLVL.

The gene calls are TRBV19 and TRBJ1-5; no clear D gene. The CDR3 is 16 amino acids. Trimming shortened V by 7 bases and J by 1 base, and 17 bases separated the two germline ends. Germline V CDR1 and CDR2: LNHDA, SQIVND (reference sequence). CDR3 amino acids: CASTLIGGLSNQPQHF. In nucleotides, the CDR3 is TGTGCCAGTACCCTAATAGGCGGACTCAGCAATCAGCCCCAGCATTTT.

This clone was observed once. The DNA for the CDR3 is TGTGCCAGCAGCTTGGCTGAGGATGAGCAGTTCTTC. Translating it yields CASSLAEDEQFF. The genes are TRBV5-6 and TRBJ2-1; no firm D call. The CDR3 is made up of 12 amino acids. CDR1 and CDR2 (germline): SGHDT, YYEEEE. V lost 0 bases, J lost 8 bases, and 6 bases lay in between.

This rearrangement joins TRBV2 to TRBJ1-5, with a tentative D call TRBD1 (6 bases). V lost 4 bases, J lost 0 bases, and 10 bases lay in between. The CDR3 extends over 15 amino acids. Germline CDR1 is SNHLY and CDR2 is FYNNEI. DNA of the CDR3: TGTGCCAGCAGTGGGACAGCCTATAGCAATCAGCCCCAGCATTTT. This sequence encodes CASSGTAYSNQPQHF.

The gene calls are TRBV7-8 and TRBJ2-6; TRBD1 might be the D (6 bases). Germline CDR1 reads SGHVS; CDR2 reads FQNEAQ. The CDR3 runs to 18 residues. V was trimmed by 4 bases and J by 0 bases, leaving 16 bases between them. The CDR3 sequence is CASSSLQGQSSGANVLTF. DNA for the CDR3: TGTGCCAGCAGCTCATTACAGGGCCAATCCTCTGGGGCCAACGTCCTGACTTTC.

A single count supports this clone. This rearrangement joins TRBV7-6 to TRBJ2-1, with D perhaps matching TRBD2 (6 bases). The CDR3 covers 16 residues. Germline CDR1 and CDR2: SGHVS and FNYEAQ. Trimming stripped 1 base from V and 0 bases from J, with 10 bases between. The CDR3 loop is CASSLVPGGSYNEQFF. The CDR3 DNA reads TGTGCCAGCAGCTTAGTGCCCGGGGGCTCCTACAATGAGCAGTTCTTC.

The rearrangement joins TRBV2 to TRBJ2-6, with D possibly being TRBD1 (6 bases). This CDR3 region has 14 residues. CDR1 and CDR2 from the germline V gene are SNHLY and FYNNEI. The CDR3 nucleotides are TGTGCGAGCCCAGGGGATACTGGGGCCAACGTCCTGACTTTC. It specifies CASPGDTGANVLTF.

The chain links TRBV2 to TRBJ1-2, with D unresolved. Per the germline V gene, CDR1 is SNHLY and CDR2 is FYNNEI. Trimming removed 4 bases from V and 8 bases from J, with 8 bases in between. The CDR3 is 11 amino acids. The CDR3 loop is CASSVDRGYTF. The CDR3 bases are TGTGCCAGCAGTGTAGATCGGGGCTACACCTTC.

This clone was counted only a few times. For the CDR3, the DNA is TGTGCCAGCAGCGCCGCGATGACAGGGAATGGCTACACCTTC. It encodes CASSAAMTGNGYTF. The chain carries TRBV7-9 and TRBJ1-2, with TRBD1 identical over 7 bases. Germline CDR1 reads SEHNR; CDR2 reads FQNEAQ (reference sequence). The CDR3 runs to 14 residues. The junction had 9 bases not matched to a gene; V was cut back by 5 bases and J by 6 bases. The full variable domain, its missing parts supplied by reference TRBV7-9 and TRBJ1-2, is DTGVSQNPRHKITKRGQNVTFRCDPISEHNRLYWYRQTLGQGPEFLTYFQNEAQLEKSRLLSDRFSAERPKGSFSTLEIQRTEQGDSAMYLCASSAAMTGNGYTFGSGTRLTVV.

This CDR3 is CASRKGNTTYEQYF. The DNA of the CDR3 is TGTGCCAGCAGAAAGGGGAACACCACCTACGAGCAGTACTTC. The chain carries TRBV21-1 and TRBJ2-7; TRBD1 reflects the table's D call only, with no check against the DNA. TRBV21-1 is recorded as a pseudogene. This CDR3 spans 14 amino acids.

CDR3 nucleotides: TGTGCCAGCAGCGTAGTACCGGCCCCGGGGGGCTACACCTTC. As protein: CASSVVPAPGGYTF. This chain joins TRBV9 and TRBJ1-2; D is unresolved. The length of the CDR3 is 14 residues. Germline loops: CDR1 SGDLS, CDR2 YYNGEE. With 0 bases removed from V and 8 bases from J, the gap between germline ends came to 14 bases.

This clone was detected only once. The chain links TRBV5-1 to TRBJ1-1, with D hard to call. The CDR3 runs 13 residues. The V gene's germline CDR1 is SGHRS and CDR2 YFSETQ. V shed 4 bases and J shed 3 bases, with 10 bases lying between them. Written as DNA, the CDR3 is TGCGCCAGCAGCCGGGGAGGGTACACTGAAGCTTTCTTT. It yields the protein CASSRGGYTEAFF.

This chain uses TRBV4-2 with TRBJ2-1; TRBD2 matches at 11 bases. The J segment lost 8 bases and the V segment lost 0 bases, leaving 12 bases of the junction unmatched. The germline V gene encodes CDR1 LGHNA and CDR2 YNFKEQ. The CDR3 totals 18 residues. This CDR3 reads CASSQDGGGLAGGYEQFF. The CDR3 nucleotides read TGTGCCAGCAGCCAAGATGGTGGGGGGCTAGCGGGAGGCTATGAGCAGTTCTTC.

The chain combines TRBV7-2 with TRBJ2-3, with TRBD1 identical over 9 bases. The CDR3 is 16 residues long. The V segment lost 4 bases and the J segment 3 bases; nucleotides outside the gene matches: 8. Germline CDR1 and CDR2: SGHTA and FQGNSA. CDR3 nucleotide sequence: TGTGCCAGCAGCTCCACAGGGGGCAGGTTTACAGATACGCAGTATTTT. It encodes CASSSTGGRFTDTQYF.

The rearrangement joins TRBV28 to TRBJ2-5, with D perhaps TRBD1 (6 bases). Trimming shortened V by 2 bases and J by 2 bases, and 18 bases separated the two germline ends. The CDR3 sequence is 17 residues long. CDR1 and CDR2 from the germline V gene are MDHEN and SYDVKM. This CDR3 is CASSLNSGIGGQETQYF. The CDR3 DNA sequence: TGTGCCAGCAGTTTAAACTCGGGGATAGGGGGACAAGAGACCCAGTACTTC. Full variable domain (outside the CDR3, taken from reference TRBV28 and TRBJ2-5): DVKVTQSSRYLVKRTGEKVFLECVQDMDHENMFWYRQDPGLGLRLIYFSYDVKMKEKGDIPEGYSVSREKKERFSLILESASTNQTSMYLCASSLNSGIGGQETQYFGPGTRLLVL.

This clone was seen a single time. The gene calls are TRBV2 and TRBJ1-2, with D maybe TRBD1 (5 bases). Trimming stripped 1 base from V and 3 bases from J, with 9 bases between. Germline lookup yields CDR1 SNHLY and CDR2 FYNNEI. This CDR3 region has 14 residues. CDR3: CASSEGGWYYGYTF. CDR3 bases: TGTGCCAGCAGTGAAGGGGGCTGGTACTATGGCTACACCTTC.

CDR3 bases: TGTGCCAGTAGTCCGAGACTAGCGGAGGACTACAATGAGCAGTTCTTC. Translating it yields CASSPRLAEDYNEQFF. The J gene is TRBJ2-1, the V gene TRBV19, with TRBD2 matching over 9 bases. Germline values: CDR1 LNHDA, CDR2 SQIVND (reference sequence). Trimming at V came to 5 bases and at J to 3 bases, leaving 8 bases not matched to a gene. The CDR3 spans 16 residues.

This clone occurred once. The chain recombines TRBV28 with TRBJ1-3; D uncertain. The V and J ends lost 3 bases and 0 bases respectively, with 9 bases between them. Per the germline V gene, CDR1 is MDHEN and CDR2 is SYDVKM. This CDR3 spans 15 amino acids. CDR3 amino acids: CASSFSPFSGNTIYF. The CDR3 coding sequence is TGTGCCAGCAGTTTTTCCCCTTTCTCTGGAAACACCATATATTTT.

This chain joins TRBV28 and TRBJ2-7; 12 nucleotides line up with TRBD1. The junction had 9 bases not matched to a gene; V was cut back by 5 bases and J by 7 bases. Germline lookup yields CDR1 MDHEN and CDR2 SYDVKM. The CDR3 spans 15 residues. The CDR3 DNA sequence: TGTGCCAGCAGTAGACCGGGACAGGGGGCTCTAGAGCAGTACTTC. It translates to CASSRPGQGALEQYF.

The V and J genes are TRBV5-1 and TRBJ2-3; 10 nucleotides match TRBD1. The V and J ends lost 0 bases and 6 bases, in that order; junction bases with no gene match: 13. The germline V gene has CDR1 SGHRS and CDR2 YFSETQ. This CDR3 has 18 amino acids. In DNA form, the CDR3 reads TGCGCCAGCAGCTTGGACTGGGGACAGGGGATCGGGATGGATACGCAGTATTTT. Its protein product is CASSLDWGQGIGMDTQYF.

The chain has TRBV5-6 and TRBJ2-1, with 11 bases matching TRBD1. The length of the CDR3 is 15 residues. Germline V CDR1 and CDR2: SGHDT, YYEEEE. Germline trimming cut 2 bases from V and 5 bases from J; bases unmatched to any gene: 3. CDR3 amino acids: CASSFGTGGDNEQFF. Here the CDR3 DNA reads TGTGCCAGCAGCTTCGGGACAGGGGGGGACAATGAGCAGTTCTTC.

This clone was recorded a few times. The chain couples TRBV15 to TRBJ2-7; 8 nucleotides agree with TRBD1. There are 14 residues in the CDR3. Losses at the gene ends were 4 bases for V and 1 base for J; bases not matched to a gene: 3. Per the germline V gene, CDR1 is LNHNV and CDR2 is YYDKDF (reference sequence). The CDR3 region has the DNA TGTGCCACCAGCACAGGGGGCGCTTCCTACGAGCAGTACTTC. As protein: CATSTGGASYEQYF.

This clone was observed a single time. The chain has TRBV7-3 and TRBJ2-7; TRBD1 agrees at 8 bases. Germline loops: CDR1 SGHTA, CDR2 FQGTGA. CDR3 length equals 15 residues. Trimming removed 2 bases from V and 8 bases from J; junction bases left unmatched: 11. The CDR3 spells CASSLGSGGPYQQYF. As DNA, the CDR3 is TGTGCCAGCAGCTTAGGATCAGGGGGCCCCTATCAGCAGTACTTC.

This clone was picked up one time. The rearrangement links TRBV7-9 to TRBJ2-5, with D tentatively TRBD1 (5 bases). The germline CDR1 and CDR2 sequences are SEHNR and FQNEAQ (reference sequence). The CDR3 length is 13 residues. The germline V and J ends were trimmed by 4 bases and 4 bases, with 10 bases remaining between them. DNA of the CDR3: TGTGCCAGCAGCTCGGCAGGGCCAGAGACCCAGTACTTC. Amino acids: CASSSAGPETQYF.

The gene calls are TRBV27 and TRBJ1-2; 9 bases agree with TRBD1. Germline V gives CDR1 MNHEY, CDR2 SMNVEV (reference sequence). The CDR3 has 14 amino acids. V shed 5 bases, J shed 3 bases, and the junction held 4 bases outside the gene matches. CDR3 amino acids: CASSRTGGHYGYTF. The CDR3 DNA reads TGTGCCAGCAGTCGAACAGGGGGCCACTATGGCTACACCTTC.